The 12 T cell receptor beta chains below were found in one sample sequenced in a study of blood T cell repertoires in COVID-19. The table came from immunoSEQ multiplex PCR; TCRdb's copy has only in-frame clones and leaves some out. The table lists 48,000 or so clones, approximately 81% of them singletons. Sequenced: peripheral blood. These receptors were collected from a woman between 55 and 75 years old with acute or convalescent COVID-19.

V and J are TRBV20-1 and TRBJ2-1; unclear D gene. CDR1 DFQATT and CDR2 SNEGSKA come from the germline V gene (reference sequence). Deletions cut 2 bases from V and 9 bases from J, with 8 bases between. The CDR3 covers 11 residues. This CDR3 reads CSARNYPEQFF. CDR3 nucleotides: TGCAGTGCTAGAAACTACCCTGAGCAGTTCTTC.

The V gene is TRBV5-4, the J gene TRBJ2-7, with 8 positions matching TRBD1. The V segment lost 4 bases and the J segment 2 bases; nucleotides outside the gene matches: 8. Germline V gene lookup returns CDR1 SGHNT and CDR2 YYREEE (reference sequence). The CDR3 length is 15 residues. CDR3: CASSAPQGATYEQYF. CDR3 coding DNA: TGTGCCAGCAGCGCCCCCCAGGGGGCGACCTACGAGCAGTACTTC.

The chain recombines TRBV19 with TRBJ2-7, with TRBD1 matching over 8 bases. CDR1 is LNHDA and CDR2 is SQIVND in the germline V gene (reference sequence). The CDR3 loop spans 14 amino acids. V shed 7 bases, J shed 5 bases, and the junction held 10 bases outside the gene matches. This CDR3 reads CASTQTGVSHEQYF. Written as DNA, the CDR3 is TGTGCCAGTACTCAGACAGGGGTAAGCCACGAGCAGTACTTC.

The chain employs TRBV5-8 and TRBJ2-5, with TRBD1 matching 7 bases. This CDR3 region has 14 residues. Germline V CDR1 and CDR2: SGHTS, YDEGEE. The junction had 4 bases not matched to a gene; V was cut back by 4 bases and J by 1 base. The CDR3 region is CASSLGQAQETQYF. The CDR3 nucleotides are TGTGCCAGCAGCCTAGGACAGGCCCAAGAGACCCAGTACTTC.

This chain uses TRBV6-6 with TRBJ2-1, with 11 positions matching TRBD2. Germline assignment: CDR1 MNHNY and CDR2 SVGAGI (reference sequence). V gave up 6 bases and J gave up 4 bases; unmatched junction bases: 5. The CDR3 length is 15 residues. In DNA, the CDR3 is TGTGCCAGCAGCCTGGGACTAGCGGTTTACAATGAGCAGTTCTTC. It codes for CASSLGLAVYNEQFF.

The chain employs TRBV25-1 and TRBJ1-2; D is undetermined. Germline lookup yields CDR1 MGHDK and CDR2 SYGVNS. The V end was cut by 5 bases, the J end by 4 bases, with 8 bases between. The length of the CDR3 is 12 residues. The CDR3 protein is CASSLRSYGYTF. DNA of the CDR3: TGTGCCAGCAGTCTCAGGTCCTATGGCTACACCTTC.

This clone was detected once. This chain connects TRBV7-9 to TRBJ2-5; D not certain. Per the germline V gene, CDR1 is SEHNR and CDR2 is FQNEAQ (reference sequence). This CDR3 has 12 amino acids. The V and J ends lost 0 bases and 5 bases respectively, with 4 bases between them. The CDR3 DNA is TGTGCCAGCAGCTTAGCCGGGGAGACCCAGTACTTC. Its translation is CASSLAGETQYF. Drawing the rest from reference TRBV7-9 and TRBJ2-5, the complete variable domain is DTGVSQNPRHKITKRGQNVTFRCDPISEHNRLYWYRQTLGQGPEFLTYFQNEAQLEKSRLLSDRFSAERPKGSFSTLEIQRTEQGDSAMYLCASSLAGETQYFGPGTRLLVL.

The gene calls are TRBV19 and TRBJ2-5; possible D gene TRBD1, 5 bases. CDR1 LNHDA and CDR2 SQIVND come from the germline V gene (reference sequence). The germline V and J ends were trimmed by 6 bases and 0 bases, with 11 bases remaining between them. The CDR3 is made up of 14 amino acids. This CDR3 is CASSPDRNQETQYF. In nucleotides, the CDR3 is TGTGCCAGTAGCCCCGACAGAAACCAAGAGACCCAGTACTTC.

This CDR3 reads CASSVARNYGYTF. The CDR3 region has the DNA TGTGCCAGCAGCGTAGCCAGGAACTATGGCTACACCTTC. This chain links TRBV9 with TRBJ1-2; D remains unclear. Germline lookup yields CDR1 SGDLS and CDR2 YYNGEE. This CDR3 region has 13 residues. The ends were cut back, 0 bases at V and 2 bases at J, with 5 bases in the middle.

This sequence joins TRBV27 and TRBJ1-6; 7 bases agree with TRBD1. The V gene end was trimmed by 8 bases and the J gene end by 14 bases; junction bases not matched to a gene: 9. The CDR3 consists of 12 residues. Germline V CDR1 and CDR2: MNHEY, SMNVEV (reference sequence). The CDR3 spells CASGNRGGSLHF. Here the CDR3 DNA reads TGTGCCAGCGGGAACAGGGGTGGATCCCTCCACTTT.

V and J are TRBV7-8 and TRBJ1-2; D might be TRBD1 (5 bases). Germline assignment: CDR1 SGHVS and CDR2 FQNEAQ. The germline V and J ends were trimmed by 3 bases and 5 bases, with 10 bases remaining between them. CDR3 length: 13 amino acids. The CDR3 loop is CASSFDRQYGYTF. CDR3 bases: TGTGCCAGCAGCTTCGACAGACAGTATGGCTACACCTTC.

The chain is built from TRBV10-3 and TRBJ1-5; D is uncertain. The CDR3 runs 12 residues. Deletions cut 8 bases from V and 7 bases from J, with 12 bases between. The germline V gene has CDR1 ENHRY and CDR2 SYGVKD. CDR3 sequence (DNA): TGTGCCATCGGTCCCGGAGGGCAGCCCCAGCATTTT. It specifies CAIGPGGQPQHF.